Described below is a single T cell receptor beta chain sequence and its context. Its antigen remains unknown. Germline V gene sequence: CDR1 LGHDT, CDR2 YNNKEL (reference sequence). Trimming removed 2 bases from V and 7 bases from J, with 8 bases in between. The CDR3 contains 12 residues. Produced via immunoSEQ multiplex PCR; TCRdb's table is partial and in-frame only. The sample contains approximately 80,000 clones, approximately 88% of which appear only once. This specimen belongs to a study of T cell responses to AZD1222 COVID-19 vaccine. Study findings and constraints: Within unmutated variant regions lay the reported targets of nearly half of spike-specific TCRs.

The starting material was peripheral blood, obtained on day 0 of MenACWY control vaccination. This chain links TRBV3-1 (or the pseudogene TRBV3-2) with TRBJ1-2; no clear D. The receptor comes from an adult in good health. For the CDR3, the DNA is TGTGCCAGCAGCCAAAAAGTTTCTGGCTACACCTTC. This sequence encodes CASSQKVSGYTF.